These 18 T cell receptor beta chains originate from one sample sequenced in a study of OX40 agonist ivuxolimab in advanced cancers. Data came from immunoSEQ multiplex PCR; TCRdb stores just in-frame clones and leaves some out. The sample comprises about 110,000 clones, 80% to 95% of which are singletons, and under 0.85% rests with the top ten. The sequencing used CD4+ or CD8+ T cells sorted from blood, collected in a trial of the OX40 agonist ivuxolimab. The source of these receptors is an adult with an advanced solid tumor such as melanoma, head and neck, liver or kidney cancer.

V and J are TRBV30 and TRBJ1-2; D gene uncertain. V lost 3 bases, J lost 2 bases, and 10 bases lay in between. This CDR3 has 13 amino acids. Germline V lookup: CDR1 GTSNPN, CDR2 SVGIG (reference sequence). The CDR3: CAWRPQANYGYTF. The CDR3 coding sequence is TGTGCCTGGAGACCCCAGGCGAACTATGGCTACACCTTC.

V gene TRBV7-9 combines with J gene TRBJ1-5, with 12 bases matching TRBD1. This CDR3 has 14 amino acids. V gave up 5 bases and J gave up 7 bases; unmatched junction bases: 3. The V gene's germline CDR1 is SEHNR and CDR2 FQNEAQ (reference sequence). The CDR3 DNA reads as TGTGCCAGCAGCCCCGGGACAGGGGGCCAGCCCCAGCATTTT. Its protein product is CASSPGTGGQPQHF.

The chain carries TRBV6-1 and TRBJ2-4; D call uncertain. V gave up 5 bases and J gave up 1 base, with 3 bases separating them. The CDR3 covers 12 residues. CDR1 is MNHNS and CDR2 is SASEGT in the germline V gene. The CDR3 coding sequence is TGTGCCAGCAGTTTGGCCAAAAACATTCAGTACTTC. This translates into CASSLAKNIQYF.

V is TRBV7-8 and J is TRBJ1-5; perhaps TRBD1 as D (6 bases). The CDR3 is 15 amino acids. V was clipped by 1 base and J by 6 bases, with 13 bases between them. From germline, CDR1 is SGHVS and CDR2 FQNEAQ. The CDR3 DNA reads TGTGCCAGCAGCTTAGATGCGGGGGCGGGTCAGCCCCAGCATTTT. Translated, it gives CASSLDAGAGQPQHF.

The J gene is TRBJ1-1, the V gene TRBV29-1; no definite D call. The CDR3 covers 13 residues. CDR1 is SQVTM, CDR2 ANQGSEA, per germline. Trimming pared 2 bases from V and 1 base from J, leaving 8 bases between. Here the CDR3 reads CSVERQQNTEAFF. The CDR3 nucleotides read TGCAGCGTTGAACGTCAGCAGAACACTGAAGCTTTCTTT. Based on the CDR3 plus reference TRBV29-1 and TRBJ1-1, the full variable domain is SAVISQKPSRDICQRGTSLTIQCQVDSQVTMMFWYRQQPGQSLTLIATANQGSEATYESGFVIDKFPISRPNLTFSTLTVSNMSPEDSSIYLCSVERQQNTEAFFGQGTRLTVV.

The genes are TRBV7-3 and TRBJ2-1; 9 bases agree with TRBD2. Germline CDR1 and CDR2: SGHTA and FQGTGA. J lost 9 bases, V lost 5 bases, and 14 bases had no gene match. The CDR3 has 16 residues. Written as DNA, the CDR3 is TGTGCCAGCAGCCGCCAAACCGCGGGGGGGCCCGGTGAGCAGTTCTTC. Amino acid sequence: CASSRQTAGGPGEQFF.

V usage is TRBV6-5 and J usage is TRBJ1-1; D is uncertain. The CDR3 has 16 amino acids. CDR1 is MNHEY and CDR2 is SVGAGI in the germline V gene. The V and J ends lost 0 bases and 1 base respectively, with 12 bases between them. In DNA form, the CDR3 reads TGTGCCAGCAGTTACTCCAGCGGGCGAGGGAACACTGAAGCTTTCTTT. Its translation is CASSYSSGRGNTEAFF.

The rearrangement links TRBV7-3 to TRBJ2-3, with D perhaps matching TRBD2 (6 bases). CDR1 is SGHTA and CDR2 is FQGTGA in the germline V gene. The ends were cut back, 5 bases at V and 5 bases at J, with 20 bases in the middle. The CDR3 has 16 amino acids. DNA for the CDR3: TGTGCCAGCAGCCCCAACATGGGCGGGGCGGGAGATACGCAGTATTTT. Its translation: CASSPNMGGAGDTQYF.

The chain carries TRBV2 and TRBJ1-1; D is perhaps TRBD1 (5 bases). Germline lookup yields CDR1 SNHLY and CDR2 FYNNEI. This CDR3 spans 14 amino acids. The V and J ends lost 6 bases and 0 bases respectively, with 11 bases between them. The CDR3 nucleotides are TGTGCCAGCAGACCGGGACTCCTGAACACTGAAGCTTTCTTT. It translates to CASRPGLLNTEAFF.

V gene TRBV6-5 combines with J gene TRBJ2-2; D is unresolved. In germline, CDR1 is MNHEY, CDR2 SVGAGI. V lost 2 bases and J lost 6, with 7 bases in between. This CDR3 is built from 13 residues. The CDR3 nucleotides read TGTGCCAGCAGTTACGTCGGTTCCGGGGAGCTGTTTTTT. Translated: CASSYVGSGELFF.

The V call is TRBV10-1, the J call TRBJ2-3; unclear D gene. V was pared by 4 bases and J by 5 bases, with 10 bases between. Germline CDR1 WNHNN, CDR2 SYGVQD (reference sequence). This CDR3 spans 13 amino acids. CDR3 sequence reads: CASSVLPRDTQYF. CDR3 DNA sequence: TGCGCCAGCAGTGTGCTACCCCGAGATACGCAGTATTTT.

V usage is TRBV6-1 and J usage is TRBJ2-1; no reliable D call. This CDR3 region has 13 residues. Germline CDR1 and CDR2: MNHNS and SASEGT. V shed 2 bases and J shed 6 bases, with 8 bases lying between them. The chain's CDR3 is CASSEIGANEQFF. CDR3 coding DNA: TGTGCCAGCAGTGAAATAGGCGCCAATGAGCAGTTCTTC.

CDR3 sequence (DNA): TGTGCCAGCTCACCCCAACCGAGGGGGGGTTCGACGGATTCACCCCTCCACTTT. This codes for CASSPQPRGGSTDSPLHF. The chain combines TRBV18 with TRBJ1-6; possible D gene TRBD1, 6 bases. V gave up 3 bases and J gave up 8 bases, with 23 bases separating them. CDR1 is KGHSH, CDR2 LQKENI, per germline. The CDR3 spans 18 residues.

In its sample, this clone was seen once. This sequence joins TRBV6-1 and TRBJ2-7, with 8 bases fitting TRBD2. With 8 bases clipped from V and 2 bases from J, the junction kept 11 bases outside the gene matches. Germline V gene data show CDR1 as MNHNS and CDR2 as SASEGT. This CDR3 spans 15 amino acids. The CDR3 DNA reads as TGTGCCAGCGCTAAACCGGGACTAGTTGCCTACGAGCAGTACTTC. The encoded protein is CASAKPGLVAYEQYF.

The rearrangement joins TRBV27 to TRBJ2-1; D not resolved. CDR1 is MNHEY, CDR2 SMNVEV, per germline (reference sequence). The CDR3 is 16 residues long. The V and J ends lost 0 bases and 5 bases respectively, with 14 bases between them. The CDR3 loop reads CASSLSGFRRNNEQFF. Here the CDR3 DNA reads TGTGCCAGCAGTTTATCTGGCTTCCGTAGGAACAATGAGCAGTTCTTC.

The chain uses TRBV6-6 and TRBJ1-6, with 7 bases aligning to TRBD1. The CDR3 is made up of 16 amino acids. Germline CDR1 is MNHNY and CDR2 is SVGAGI (reference sequence). J was trimmed by 8 bases and V by 0 bases; bases with no gene match: 7. CDR3 DNA sequence: TGTGCCAGCAGTTACTCGTCCCAGGGGGTGGATTCACCCCTCCACTTT. Translated, it gives CASSYSSQGVDSPLHF.

V is TRBV5-1 and J is TRBJ2-5; D ambiguous. The CDR3 is made up of 15 amino acids. Germline values: CDR1 SGHRS, CDR2 YFSETQ. Between the trimmed V and J ends, which lost 0 bases and 2 bases, there was a span of 11 bases. The DNA of the CDR3 is TGCGCCAGCAGCTTGGAACCGGGTAGGCAAGAGACCCAGTACTTC. Its translation: CASSLEPGRQETQYF.

V usage is TRBV30 and J usage is TRBJ2-1; 13 bases map to TRBD2. This CDR3 comprises 15 residues. From germline, CDR1 is GTSNPN and CDR2 SVGIG (reference sequence). V was clipped by 3 bases and J by 7 bases; unmatched bases: 6. This CDR3 is CAWSLGTSGTNEQFF. The CDR3 DNA sequence: TGTGCCTGGAGCCTGGGGACTAGCGGGACTAATGAGCAGTTCTTC.